This T cell receptor beta chain was identified in a study of STAT3 mutations in large granular lymphocyte leukemia. Study summary: Roughly half of the longitudinally sequenced T-LGLL patients carried detectable canonical activating STAT3 mutations.

As concerns this clone: Its specificity is not known.

Trimming took 0 bases from V and 11 from J, leaving 6 bases between them. In germline, CDR1 is SGDLS, CDR2 YYNGEE. This CDR3 comprises 12 residues. Clones were sequenced by immunoSEQ multiplex PCR, and TCRdb holds only the in-frame ones, with some missing. This sample has 20,000 to 30,000 clones, with about 95% found just once. Study results and caveats: After therapy, about 35% of the 18 patients switched clonotypes, all new clones STAT3 wild type. Every T-LGLL patient had at least one immunodominant TCRbeta clonotype.

The sequence derives from a middle-aged man with T-cell large granular lymphocyte leukemia. Some clones in this sample may be carry-over from other donors' samples. The chain recombines TRBV9 with TRBJ1-6; D gene unclear. Material for sequencing was peripheral blood mononuclear cells. In DNA, the CDR3 is TGTGCCAGCAGCGTAGGGGATCCACCCCTCCACTTT. It encodes CASSVGDPPLHF.